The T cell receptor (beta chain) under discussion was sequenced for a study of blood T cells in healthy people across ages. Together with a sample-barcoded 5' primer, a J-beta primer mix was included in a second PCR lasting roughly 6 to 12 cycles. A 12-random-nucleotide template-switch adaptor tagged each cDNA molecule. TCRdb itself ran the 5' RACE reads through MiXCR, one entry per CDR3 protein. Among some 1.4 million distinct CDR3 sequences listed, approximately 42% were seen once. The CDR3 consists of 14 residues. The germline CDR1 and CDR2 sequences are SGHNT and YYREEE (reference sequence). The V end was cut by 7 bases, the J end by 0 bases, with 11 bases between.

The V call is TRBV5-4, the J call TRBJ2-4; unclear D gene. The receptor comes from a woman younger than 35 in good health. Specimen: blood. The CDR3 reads CASRAWGAKNIQYF. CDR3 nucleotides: TGTGCCAGCCGCGCTTGGGGAGCCAAAAACATTCAGTACTTC. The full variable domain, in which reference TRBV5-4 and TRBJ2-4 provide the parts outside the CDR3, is ETGVTQSPTHLIKTRGQQVTLRCSSQSGHNTVSWYQQALGQGPQFIFQYYREEENGRGNFPPRFSGLQFPNYSSELNVNALELDDSALYLCASRAWGAKNIQYFGAGTRLSVL.